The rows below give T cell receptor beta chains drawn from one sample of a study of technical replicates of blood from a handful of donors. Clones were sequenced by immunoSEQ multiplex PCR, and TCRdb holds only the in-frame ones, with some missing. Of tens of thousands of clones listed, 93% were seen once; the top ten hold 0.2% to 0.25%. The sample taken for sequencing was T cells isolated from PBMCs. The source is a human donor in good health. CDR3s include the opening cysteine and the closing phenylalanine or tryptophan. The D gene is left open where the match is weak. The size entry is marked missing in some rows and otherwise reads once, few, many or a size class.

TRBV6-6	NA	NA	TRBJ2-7	TGTGCCAGCAGTTTCTACAGGGACTCCTACGAGCAGTACTTC	CASSFYRDSYEQYF
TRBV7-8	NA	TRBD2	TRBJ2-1	TGTGCCAGCACAACAGGGACTAGAAATGAGCAGTTCTTC	CASTTGTRNEQFF
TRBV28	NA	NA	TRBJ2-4	TGTGCCAGCAGTCCGACAGTAGCCAAAAACATTCAGTACTTC	CASSPTVAKNIQYF
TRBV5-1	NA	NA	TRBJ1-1	TGCGCCAGCAGCACGCTGGGAGTCAACACTGAAGCTTTCTTT	CASSTLGVNTEAFF
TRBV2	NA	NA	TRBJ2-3	TGTGCCAGCAGTCGACTCCCCCCTGTGTTCACAGATACGCAGTATTTT	CASSRLPPVFTDTQYF
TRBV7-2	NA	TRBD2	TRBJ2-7	TGTGCCAGCAGCACCGAAGCGGGGCCCTACTACGAGCAGTACTTC	CASSTEAGPYYEQYF
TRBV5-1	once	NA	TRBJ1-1	TGCGCCAGCAGCTTTCACGGGGGGGGGAACACTGAAGCTTTCTTT	CASSFHGGGNTEAFF
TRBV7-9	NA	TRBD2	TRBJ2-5	TGTGCCAGCAGCTCCCCGACTAGCGGGGAAAAGACCCAGTACTTC	CASSSPTSGEKTQYF
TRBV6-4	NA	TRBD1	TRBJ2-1	TGTGCCAGCAGTGACTCGCCGGACAGGCCAAACGATGAGCAGTTCTTC	CASSDSPDRPNDEQFF
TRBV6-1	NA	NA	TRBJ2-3	TGTGCCAGCAGTGAGTACAGGGGGGGGTCAGATACGCAGTATTTT	CASSEYRGGSDTQYF
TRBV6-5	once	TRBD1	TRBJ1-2	TGTGCCAGCAGTTCGACAGGGCCATTCCGGGGTGATGGCTACACCTTC	CASSSTGPFRGDGYTF
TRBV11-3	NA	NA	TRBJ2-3	TGTGCCAGCAGCTTAGGACTAACCGCAGATACGCAGTATTTT	CASSLGLTADTQYF
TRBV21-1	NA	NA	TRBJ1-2	TGTGCCAGCAGCAGGTCAAATCGGCAGGGCGGCTATGGCTACACCTTC	CASSRSNRQGGYGYTF
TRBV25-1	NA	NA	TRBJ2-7	TGTGCCAGCAGTGAATTCGGAGACTACGAGCAGTACTTC	CASSEFGDYEQYF
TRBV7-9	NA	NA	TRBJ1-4	TGTGCCAGCAGCTTAGTTGGACGCGGGGGTGATGAAAAACTGTTTTTT	CASSLVGRGGDEKLFF
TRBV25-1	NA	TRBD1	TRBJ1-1	TGTGCCAGCAGTGGGCCCCACCGGGACACAGGGGGAACTGAAGCTTTCTTT	CASSGPHRDTGGTEAFF
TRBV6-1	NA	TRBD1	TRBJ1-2	TGTGCCAGCAGTCCGGGACAGGGTTGGATGAGGGGCTACACCTTC	CASSPGQGWMRGYTF
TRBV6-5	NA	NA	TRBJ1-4	TGTGCCAGCAGTTACTCCAGGAGGGAAAAACTGTTTTTT	CASSYSRREKLFF
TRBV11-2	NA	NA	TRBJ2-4	TGTGCCAGCGGTATGGGGCCCGCAGGGGTGGGCTTC	CASGMGPAGVGF
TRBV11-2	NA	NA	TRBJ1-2	TGTGCCAGCAGCTTAGTCCGTGGGGGGTTGGACTTTTATGGCTACACCTTC	CASSLVRGGLDFYGYTF
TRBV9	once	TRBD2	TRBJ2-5	TGTGCCAGCAGCCAGACGGGGCGGGGGGAGACCCAGTACTTC	CASSQTGRGETQYF
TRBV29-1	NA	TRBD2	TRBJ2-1	TGCAGCGCGCTCCTAGCGGGGGGGAATGAGCAGTTCTTC	CSALLAGGNEQFF
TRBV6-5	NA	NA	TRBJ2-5	TGTGCCAGCAGCCAAACAGGAGGGGAGACCCAGTACTTC	CASSQTGGETQYF
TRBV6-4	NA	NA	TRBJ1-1	TGTGCCAGCAGTGGGTCCGGGAGTGAAGCTTTCTTT	CASSGSGSEAFF
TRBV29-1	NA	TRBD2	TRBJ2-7	TGCAGCGTTCCAGGGGCTAGCGGGATATACGAGCAGTACTTC	CSVPGASGIYEQYF
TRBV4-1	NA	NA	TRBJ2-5	TGCGCCAGCAGCCAAGGAAGTTGGGGGGGGGCCGTGGGAGAGACCCAGTACTTC	CASSQGSWGGAVGETQYF
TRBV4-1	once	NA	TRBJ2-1	TGCGCCAGCAGCCAAGTGGGGGGGCGCGGCCATGAGCAGTTCTTC	CASSQVGGRGHEQFF
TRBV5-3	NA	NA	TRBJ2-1	TGTGCCAGAAGCCCGACCTTGCAGGGGTCGTACAATGAGCAGTTCTTC	CARSPTLQGSYNEQFF
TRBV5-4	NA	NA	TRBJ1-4	TGTGCCAGCAGGGGACACCTTAATGAAAAACTGTTTTTT	CASRGHLNEKLFF
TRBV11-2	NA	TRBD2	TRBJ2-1	TGTGCCAGCAGCTTAACGATAGCGGGAGATCCCTACAATGAGCAGTTCTTC	CASSLTIAGDPYNEQFF
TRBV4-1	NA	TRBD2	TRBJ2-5	TGCGCCAGCAGCCAAGGCGGGGGGCAAGAGACCCAGTACTTC	CASSQGGGQETQYF
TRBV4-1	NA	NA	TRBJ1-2	TGCGCCAGCAGCCAAGATGCCCGCAGGGGCGCGCGCTATGGCTACACCTTC	CASSQDARRGARYGYTF
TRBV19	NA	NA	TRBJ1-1	TGTGCCAGTAGTACTAACGAAGCTTTCTTT	CASSTNEAFF
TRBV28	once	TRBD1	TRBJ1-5	TGTGCCAGCAGCGGACAGGCCACTCAGCCCCAGCATTTT	CASSGQATQPQHF
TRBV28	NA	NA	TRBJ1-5	TGTGCCAGCAGTTTATTGGGCTTACGAACGGATCAGCCCCAGCATTTT	CASSLLGLRTDQPQHF
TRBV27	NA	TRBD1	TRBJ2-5	TGTGCCAGCAGTGGCGGACAGGGTGGTAGGGAGACCCAGTACTTC	CASSGGQGGRETQYF
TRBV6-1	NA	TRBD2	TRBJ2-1	TGTGCCACCTACTCAAAAGGGGCGGGAGCAAAAGAGCAGTTCTTC	CATYSKGAGAKEQFF